Shown below are 27 T cell receptor beta chains from a single sample sequenced in a study of radiotherapy plus CTLA-4 blockade in lung cancer. Only in-frame clones appear in the TCRdb table, and some are missing; sequencing was by immunoSEQ multiplex PCR. The sample carries under 45,000 clones, more than 75% recorded once. The specimen comprised peripheral blood, sampled from a patient treated with radiotherapy plus ipilimumab. The receptors shown here come from a human donor with non-small cell lung cancer that progressed on radiotherapy plus ipilimumab.

This sequence joins TRBV11-2 and TRBJ2-7; possibly TRBD2 for D (6 bases). The CDR3 is made up of 15 amino acids. V dropped 6 bases and J dropped 4 bases, with 19 bases sitting between them. CDR1 and CDR2 from the germline V gene are SGHAT and FQNNGV. CDR3 sequence: CASRTPGVGRYEQYF. In DNA, the CDR3 is TGTGCCAGCAGGACCCCGGGGGTTGGTCGATACGAGCAGTACTTC.

The chain employs TRBV14 and TRBJ1-6; D may be TRBD1 (5 bases). The germline gives CDR1 SGHDN, CDR2 FVKESK. The CDR3 extends over 17 amino acids. Trimming pared 4 bases from V and 8 bases from J, leaving 21 bases between. The CDR3 region is CASSPLSGAGTYSPLHF. The CDR3 region has the DNA TGTGCCAGCAGCCCCCTTAGTGGAGCAGGGACTTATTCACCCCTCCACTTT.

This chain connects TRBV5-1 to TRBJ2-5; tentatively, D is TRBD2 (5 bases). Trimming removed 4 bases from V and 3 bases from J, with 10 bases in between. Per germline, CDR1 SGHRS and CDR2 YFSETQ. The CDR3 extends over 13 amino acids. The CDR3 spells CASSPGLEETQYF. The DNA for the CDR3 is TGCGCCAGCAGCCCTGGACTGGAAGAGACCCAGTACTTC.

The J gene is TRBJ1-5, the V gene TRBV27; 7 positions match TRBD1. V shed 5 bases, J shed 8 bases, and the junction held 18 bases outside the gene matches. The CDR3 runs 17 residues. Germline loops: CDR1 MNHEY, CDR2 SMNVEV (reference sequence). CDR3 sequence: CASSTYLPGQRGEPQHF. The CDR3 region has the DNA TGTGCCAGCAGTACATACCTACCGGGACAGCGTGGTGAGCCCCAGCATTTT.

The V and J genes are TRBV6-5 and TRBJ2-3, with a tentative D call TRBD2 (6 bases). V lost 3 bases and J lost 1, with 14 bases in between. Germline V gene data show CDR1 as MNHEY and CDR2 as SVGAGI. The CDR3 contains 16 residues. The CDR3 reads CASSYTNSGGTDTQYF. DNA for the CDR3: TGTGCCAGCAGTTATACCAATAGCGGTGGCACAGATACGCAGTATTTT.

This chain joins TRBV7-2 and TRBJ2-2; tentatively, D is TRBD2 (6 bases). Germline V gives CDR1 SGHTA, CDR2 FQGNSA. V lost 5 bases and J 4 bases, leaving 20 bases between the germline ends. The CDR3 extends over 17 amino acids. The CDR3: CASSIGRLDGFTGELFF. CDR3 in DNA: TGTGCCAGCAGCATAGGACGACTAGACGGGTTCACCGGGGAGCTGTTTTTT.

The chain uses TRBV5-1 and TRBJ1-2, with 7 bases matching TRBD1. The V gene's germline CDR1 is SGHRS and CDR2 YFSETQ. The CDR3 has 16 amino acids. J was trimmed by 3 bases and V by 3 bases; bases with no gene match: 11. CDR3 region: CASSSIRRDSDYGYTF. In DNA form, the CDR3 reads TGCGCCAGCAGCTCAATTAGGCGGGACAGCGACTATGGCTACACCTTC.

Details on this clone: At one end the junction does not follow the germline gene, possibly because of a read error. The V gene is TRBV7-7, the J gene TRBJ2-2; unclear D gene. The CDR3 spans 14 residues. Germline-derived CDR1 and CDR2 are SSHAT and FNYEAQ (reference sequence). The CDR3 DNA follows: TGTGCTAGCAGCTTACTCCGGAACACCGGGGAGCTGTTTTTT. Translating it yields CASSLLRNTGELFF.

In this sample, this clone turned up once. The chain combines TRBV18 with TRBJ1-1; perhaps TRBD1 as D (6 bases). Germline lookup yields CDR1 KGHSH and CDR2 LQKENI. This CDR3 spans 13 amino acids. Trimming removed 5 bases from V and 2 bases from J, with 9 bases in between. DNA of the CDR3: TGTGCCAGCTCAGCCAGGGGAAACACTGAAGCTTTCTTT. Translating gives CASSARGNTEAFF.

Remarks on this clone: The identical CDR3 is also encoded by other nucleotide sequences in the sample. J is TRBJ2-3 and V is TRBV7-3; TRBD2 matches at 8 bases. Trimming cost V 5 bases and J 1 base; bases outside gene matches: 5. This CDR3 region has 15 residues. In germline, CDR1 is SGHTA, CDR2 FQGTGA. CDR3 residues: CASSLQAGGTDTQYF. CDR3 nucleotides: TGTGCCAGCAGCCTCCAAGCGGGAGGCACAGATACGCAGTATTTT.

The V gene is TRBV27, the J gene TRBJ1-6; 9 positions agree with TRBD1. CDR3 length: 20 amino acids. In germline, CDR1 is MNHEY, CDR2 SMNVEV (reference sequence). Trimming at V came to 5 bases and at J to 0 bases, leaving 14 bases not matched to a gene. The chain's CDR3 is CASSPPGTGIPSSYNSPLHF. Here the CDR3 DNA reads TGTGCCAGCAGTCCTCCCGGGACAGGGATACCGAGCTCCTATAATTCACCCCTCCACTTT.

This sequence joins TRBV7-2 and TRBJ2-7, with TRBD2 matching over 12 bases. The V gene end was trimmed by 4 bases and the J gene end by 2 bases; junction bases not matched to a gene: 3. Germline-derived CDR1 and CDR2 are SGHTA and FQGNSA. This CDR3 is 15 amino acids long. CDR3 sequence reads: CASSSTSGGPYEQYF. The CDR3 region has the DNA TGTGCCAGCAGCTCGACTAGCGGGGGTCCCTACGAGCAGTACTTC.

As regards this clone: The same CDR3 arises from other DNA sequences in this sample as well. The chain uses TRBV9 and TRBJ2-5; D is perhaps TRBD2 (6 bases). The CDR3 extends over 17 amino acids. The germline V gene has CDR1 SGDLS and CDR2 YYNGEE. V dropped 0 bases and J dropped 3 bases, with 18 bases sitting between them. CDR3 amino acids: CASSVGIGGGGKETQYF. The CDR3 region has the DNA TGTGCCAGCAGCGTAGGGATCGGAGGTGGGGGGAAAGAGACCCAGTACTTC.

V gene TRBV11-2 combines with J gene TRBJ2-7; 7 nucleotides agree with TRBD1. After removal of 4 bases from V and 6 bases from J, the junction contained 9 bases not matched to a gene. The CDR3 has 14 amino acids. Germline V CDR1 and CDR2: SGHAT, FQNNGV. CDR3 bases: TGTGCCAGCAGCTCGGGACAGCCCTACGTCGAGCAGTACTTC. As protein: CASSSGQPYVEQYF.

The chain couples TRBV4-1 to TRBJ2-2; TRBD2 might be the D (5 bases). CDR3 size: 15 residues. Germline assignment: CDR1 MGHRA and CDR2 YSYEKL. V was clipped by 1 base and J by 7 bases, with 13 bases between them. The CDR3 DNA follows: TGCGCCAGCAGCCAAGTCTCGGGAAATAGCGGGGAGCTGTTTTTT. Translation: CASSQVSGNSGELFF.

The chain carries TRBV18 and TRBJ2-3, with TRBD2 identical over 11 bases. J was trimmed by 0 bases and V by 2 bases; bases with no gene match: 7. The CDR3 runs to 18 residues. Germline values: CDR1 KGHSH, CDR2 LQKENI. CDR3 sequence (DNA): TGTGCCAGCTCACCATTCGGGACTAGCGGAACTAGCACAGATACGCAGTATTTT. Protein sequence: CASSPFGTSGTSTDTQYF.

The chain links TRBV5-4 to TRBJ2-2, with TRBD2 matching over 9 bases. Losses at the gene ends were 2 bases for V and 4 bases for J; bases not matched to a gene: 3. CDR3 length: 15 residues. Germline values: CDR1 SGHNT, CDR2 YYREEE (reference sequence). Here the CDR3 reads CASSLAGGGTGELFF. For the CDR3, the DNA is TGTGCCAGCAGCTTAGCGGGGGGCGGCACCGGGGAGCTGTTTTTT.

The chain combines TRBV5-1 with TRBJ2-7; TRBD2 agrees at 7 bases. The CDR3 loop spans 16 amino acids. Germline V gene lookup returns CDR1 SGHRS and CDR2 YFSETQ. V was clipped by 5 bases and J by 0 bases; unmatched bases: 11. DNA of the CDR3: TGCGCCAGCAGACATAGGGACTATCAGAGCTCCTACGAGCAGTACTTC. Residues: CASRHRDYQSSYEQYF.

V usage is TRBV5-4 and J usage is TRBJ2-7; D possibly corresponds to TRBD2 (6 bases). V was trimmed by 0 bases and J by 8 bases, leaving 21 bases between them. The CDR3 is 16 amino acids. CDR1 is SGHNT and CDR2 is YYREEE in the germline V gene (reference sequence). In DNA form, the CDR3 reads TGTGCCAGCAGCTTGGAGGGGTGGGGGACTTCTAAGAAGCAGTACTTC. It translates to CASSLEGWGTSKKQYF.

This chain joins TRBV10-3 and TRBJ1-2; D remains unclear. Trimming pared 2 bases from V and 0 bases from J, leaving 4 bases between. The CDR3 spans 13 residues. Per germline, CDR1 ENHRY and CDR2 SYGVKD. CDR3 bases: TGTGCCATCAGTGAGGGCACTAACTATGGCTACACCTTC. Translation: CAISEGTNYGYTF.

CDR3 region: CASSLAGGGQPQHF. DNA for the CDR3: TGTGCCAGCAGCTTGGCGGGGGGCGGTCAGCCCCAGCATTTT. The genes are TRBV5-4 and TRBJ1-5, with D possibly being TRBD1 (6 bases). Per germline, CDR1 SGHNT and CDR2 YYREEE (reference sequence). The CDR3 extends over 14 amino acids. Trimming took 0 bases from V and 6 from J, leaving 10 bases between them.

The chain couples TRBV28 to TRBJ1-4; TRBD1 matches at 7 bases. Germline trimming cut 4 bases from V and 4 bases from J; bases unmatched to any gene: 6. This CDR3 is built from 15 residues. Germline V lookup: CDR1 MDHEN, CDR2 SYDVKM. The CDR3 spells CASSSGQALNEKLFF. The CDR3 nucleotides read TGTGCCAGCAGTTCCGGACAGGCCCTTAATGAAAAACTGTTTTTT.

This clone was counted between two and nine times. This sequence joins TRBV6-5 and TRBJ1-4; D perhaps matches TRBD1 (5 bases). The V gene's germline CDR1 is MNHEY and CDR2 SVGAGI. V was shortened by 0 bases and J by 7 bases, with 12 bases between the two germline ends. CDR3 length: 15 amino acids. CDR3 coding DNA: TGTGCCAGCAGTTACTCGGGGAGGGGCACTGAAAAACTGTTTTTT. This sequence encodes CASSYSGRGTEKLFF.

CDR3 sequence: CASRAEPRAETQYF. CDR3 sequence (DNA): TGTGCCAGCAGGGCCGAGCCCAGGGCGGAGACCCAGTACTTC. The gene calls are TRBV21-1 and TRBJ2-5; TRBD1 is the table's D call and was not checked against the DNA. TRBV21-1 has pseudogene status. The CDR3 has 14 amino acids.

The V and J genes are TRBV6-4 and TRBJ1-2; 7 bases are shared with TRBD1. This CDR3 is built from 14 residues. The germline gives CDR1 MRHNA, CDR2 SNTAGT. Trimming removed 0 bases from V and 6 bases from J; junction bases left unmatched: 4. For the CDR3, the DNA is TGTGCCAGCAGTGACTCCTACAGGGGTAATGGCTACACCTTC. Translated, it gives CASSDSYRGNGYTF.

The chain has TRBV14 and TRBJ2-7; tentatively, D is TRBD2 (5 bases). V lost 0 bases and J lost 7, with 10 bases in between. Germline CDR1 is SGHDN and CDR2 is FVKESK. There are 13 residues in the CDR3. The CDR3 sequence is CASSQDPTREQYF. DNA of the CDR3: TGTGCCAGCAGCCAAGACCCCACTAGAGAGCAGTACTTC. The full variable domain, rest sourced from reference TRBV14 and TRBJ2-7, is EAGVTQFPSHSVIEKGQTVTLRCDPISGHDNLYWYRRVMGKEIKFLLHFVKESKQDESGMPNNRFLAERTGGTYSTLKVQPAELEDSGVYFCASSQDPTREQYFGPGTRLTVT.

The chain employs TRBV20-1 and TRBJ1-1; a possible D gene is TRBD1 (5 bases). In germline, CDR1 is DFQATT, CDR2 SNEGSKA (reference sequence). CDR3 length equals 11 residues. V was pared by 4 bases and J by 6 bases, with 9 bases between. In DNA, the CDR3 is TGCAGTGCTACTCAGGGCGCTGAAGCTTTCTTT. This translates into CSATQGAEAFF.